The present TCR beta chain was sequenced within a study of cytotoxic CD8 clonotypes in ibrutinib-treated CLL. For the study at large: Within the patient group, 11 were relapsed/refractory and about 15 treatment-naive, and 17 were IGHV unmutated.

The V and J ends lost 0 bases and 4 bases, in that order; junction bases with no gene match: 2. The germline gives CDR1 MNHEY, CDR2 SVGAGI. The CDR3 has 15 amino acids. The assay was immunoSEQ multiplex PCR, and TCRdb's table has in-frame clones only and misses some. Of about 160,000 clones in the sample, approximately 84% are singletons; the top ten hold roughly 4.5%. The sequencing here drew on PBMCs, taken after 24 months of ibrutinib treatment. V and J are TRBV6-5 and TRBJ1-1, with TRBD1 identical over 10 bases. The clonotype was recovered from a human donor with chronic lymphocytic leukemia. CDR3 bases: TGTGCCAGCAGTTACTCAAGGACAGGGGGCACTGAAGCTTTCTTT. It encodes CASSYSRTGGTEAFF.